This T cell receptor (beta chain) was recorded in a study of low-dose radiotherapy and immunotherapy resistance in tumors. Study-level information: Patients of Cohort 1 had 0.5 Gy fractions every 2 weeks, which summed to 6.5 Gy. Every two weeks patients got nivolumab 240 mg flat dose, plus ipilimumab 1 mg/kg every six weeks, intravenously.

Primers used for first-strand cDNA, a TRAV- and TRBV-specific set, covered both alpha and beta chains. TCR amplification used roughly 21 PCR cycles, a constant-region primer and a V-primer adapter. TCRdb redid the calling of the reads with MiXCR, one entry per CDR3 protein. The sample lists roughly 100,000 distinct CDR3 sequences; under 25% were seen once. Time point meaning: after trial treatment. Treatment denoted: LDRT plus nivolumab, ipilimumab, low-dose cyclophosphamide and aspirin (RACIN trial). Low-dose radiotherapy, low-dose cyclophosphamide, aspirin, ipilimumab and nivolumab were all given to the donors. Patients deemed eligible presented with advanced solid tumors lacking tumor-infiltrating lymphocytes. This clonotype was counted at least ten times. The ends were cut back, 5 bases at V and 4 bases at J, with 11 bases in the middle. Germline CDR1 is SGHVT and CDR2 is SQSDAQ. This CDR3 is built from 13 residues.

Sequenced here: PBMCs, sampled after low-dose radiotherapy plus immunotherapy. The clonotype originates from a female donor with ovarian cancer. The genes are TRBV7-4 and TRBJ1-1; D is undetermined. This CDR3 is CASSPRGGTEAFF. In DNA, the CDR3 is TGTGCCAGCAGCCCCCGGGGAGGCACTGAAGCTTTCTTT.